The sequence of this TCR beta chain was determined in a study of blood T cell repertoires in COVID-19 (dated by TCRdb to 2018 to 2021). For the study in its entirety: Collaborator samples came from the United States, Italy and Spain and covered acute and convalescent phases of COVID-19. The repertoires were released in a freely available public database meant as a resource for research on the immune response to SARS-CoV-2. Where available, HLA class I and class II types were obtained from metadata supplied by the sample provider rather than from assay-based typing. Deeply sampled blood TCRbeta repertoires from subjects exposed to, actively infected with, or recovered from COVID-19 were included in the dataset. The samples were drawn from two sources: the first 160 participants of the ongoing ImmuneRACE study, and fewer than 1,500 subjects contributed by 6 global collaborators. The material from the prospective study consisted of cDNA or gDNA derived from T cells, B-cell-depleted T cells, or PBMCs. A de-identified subject ID, COVID-19 status, age in years and sex were almost always included in the sample metadata. General study outcomes and caveats: The quantity of clinical and demographic metadata differed by source and by participant and was supplied without curation.

Collaborating institutions collected whole blood in K2EDTA tubes following their own protocols. Collaborator samples were shipped for TCRbeta analysis as frozen whole blood, isolated PBMCs, or DNA extracted from either sample type. The germline V gene (reference sequence) gives CDR1 as LNHNV and CDR2 as YYDKDF. The CDR3 measures 14 amino acids from cysteine to phenylalanine. Here the CDR3 DNA is all that survives: 42 bases in frame from base 1. The V end loses 0 bases and the J end loses 2 bases, and a stretch of 7 bases separates them. TCRbeta CDR3 regions were amplified from genomic DNA using the immunoSEQ Assay, a bias-controlled multiplex PCR. Turning to the authors' computational methods: The number of nucleated cells in each sample was estimated by amplification of reference gene primers within the assay. To quantify the absolute abundance of each unique TCRbeta CDR3 rearrangement, sequence reads were collapsed and filtered. For each sample, productive Simpson clonality was calculated by taking the square root of Simpson's diversity index across productive rearrangements. The source is immuneACCESS, and TCRdb retained only in-frame sequences with V and J called. Part of the clones is not carried over; for the studies checked, unresolved V genes explain less than half of this, and the remainder is unexplained. The V and J calls and clone size are taken from that table; D and trimming were inferred from the DNA. Counted in this sample were 40,000 or so clones; 91% of them appeared once. The ten largest clones represent roughly 14% of the sample.

A word on this clone: This clone's antigen is unknown. One base away there is no much larger clone; base qualities are not given.

The source material was peripheral blood. The sequence is built from TRBV15 and TRBJ1-2, with TRBD1 perhaps the D gene, on 5 matching bases. This sequence was found in a woman younger than 45 in a cohort sampled during active COVID-19. The CDR3 protein: CATSRESGNYGYTF. The DNA sequence reads TGTGCCACCAGCAGAGAATCAGGGAACTATGGCTACACCTTC.